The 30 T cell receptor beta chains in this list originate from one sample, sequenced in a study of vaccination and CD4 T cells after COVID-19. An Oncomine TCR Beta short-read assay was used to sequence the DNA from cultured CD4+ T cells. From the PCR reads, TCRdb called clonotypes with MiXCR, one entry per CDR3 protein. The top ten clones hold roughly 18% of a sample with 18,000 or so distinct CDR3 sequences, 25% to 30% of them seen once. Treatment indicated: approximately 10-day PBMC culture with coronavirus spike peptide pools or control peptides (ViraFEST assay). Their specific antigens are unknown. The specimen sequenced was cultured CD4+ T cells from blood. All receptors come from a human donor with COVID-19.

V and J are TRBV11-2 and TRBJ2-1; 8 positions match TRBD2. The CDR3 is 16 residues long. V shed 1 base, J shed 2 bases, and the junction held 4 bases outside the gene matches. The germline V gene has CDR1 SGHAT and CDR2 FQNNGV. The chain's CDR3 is CASSLAQAGAYNEQFF. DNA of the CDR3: TGTGCCAGCAGCTTAGCCCAAGCGGGGGCCTACAATGAGCAGTTCTTC.

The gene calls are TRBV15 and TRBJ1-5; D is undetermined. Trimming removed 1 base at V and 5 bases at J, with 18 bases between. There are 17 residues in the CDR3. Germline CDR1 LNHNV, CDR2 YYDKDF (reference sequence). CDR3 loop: CATSRAVSLLTHQPQHF. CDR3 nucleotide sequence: TGTGCCACCAGCAGAGCCGTCAGCCTCTTAACACATCAGCCCCAGCATTTT.

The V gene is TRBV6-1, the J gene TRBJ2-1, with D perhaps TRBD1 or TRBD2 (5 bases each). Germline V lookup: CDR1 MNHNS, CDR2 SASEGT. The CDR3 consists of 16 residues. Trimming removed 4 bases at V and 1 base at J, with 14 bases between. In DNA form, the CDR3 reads TGTGCCAGCAGTGCGGCACGGGACGATTCCTACAATGAGCAGTTCTTC. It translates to CASSAARDDSYNEQFF.

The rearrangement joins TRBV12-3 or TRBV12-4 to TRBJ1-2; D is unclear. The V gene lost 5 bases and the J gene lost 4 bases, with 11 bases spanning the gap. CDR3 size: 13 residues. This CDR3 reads CASSPYDLYGYTF. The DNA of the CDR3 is TGTGCCAGCAGTCCCTATGACCTCTATGGCTACACCTTC.

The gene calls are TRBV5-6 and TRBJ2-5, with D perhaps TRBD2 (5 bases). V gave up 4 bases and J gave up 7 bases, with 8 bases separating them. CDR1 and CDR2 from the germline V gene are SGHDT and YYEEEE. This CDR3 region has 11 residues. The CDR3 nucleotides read TGTGCCAGCAGCCAACGGGGGACCCAGTACTTC. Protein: CASSQRGTQYF.

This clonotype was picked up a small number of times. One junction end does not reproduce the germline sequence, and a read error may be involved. The CDR3 DNA follows: TGTGCTAGCAGCTTATCAACGGGACTTGGGACAGATACGCAGTATTTT. Translated, it gives CASSLSTGLGTDTQYF. This chain connects TRBV7-7 to TRBJ2-3, with a weak D call TRBD2 (6 bases). Germline CDR1 reads SSHAT; CDR2 reads FNYEAQ (reference sequence). This CDR3 is built from 16 residues.

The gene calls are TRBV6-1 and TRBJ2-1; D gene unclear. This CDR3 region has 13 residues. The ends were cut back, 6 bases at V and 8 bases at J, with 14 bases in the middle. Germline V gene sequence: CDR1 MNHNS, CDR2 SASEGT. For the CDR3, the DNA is TGTGCCAGCAGAGAAAAGGGCGGCCATGAGCAGTTCTTC. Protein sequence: CASREKGGHEQFF.

CDR3 in DNA: TGTGCCAGCAGTTTCTCCATCTACAATGAGCAGTTCTTC. Protein: CASSFSIYNEQFF. The V call is TRBV28, the J call TRBJ2-1, with D unresolved. This CDR3 comprises 13 residues. Germline V CDR1 and CDR2: MDHEN, SYDVKM. V was pared by 3 bases and J by 3 bases, with 6 bases between.

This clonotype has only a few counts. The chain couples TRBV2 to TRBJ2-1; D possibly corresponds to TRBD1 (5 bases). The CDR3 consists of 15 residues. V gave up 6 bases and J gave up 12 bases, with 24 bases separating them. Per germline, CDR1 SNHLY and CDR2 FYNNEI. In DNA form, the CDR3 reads TGTGCCAGCAGAGTCGAAGGGGCCGCCGTCGGTGGGCAGTTCTTC. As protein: CASRVEGAAVGGQFF.

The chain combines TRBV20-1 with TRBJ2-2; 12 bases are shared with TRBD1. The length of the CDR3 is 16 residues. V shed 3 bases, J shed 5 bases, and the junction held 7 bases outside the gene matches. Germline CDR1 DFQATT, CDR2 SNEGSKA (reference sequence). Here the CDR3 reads CSARGPGQGATGELFF. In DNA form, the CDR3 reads TGCAGTGCTAGGGGACCGGGACAGGGGGCGACCGGGGAGCTGTTTTTT.

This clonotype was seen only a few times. The CDR3 DNA reads TGTGCCAGCAGTTATTTTCAGGGGGGCGCCTACGAGCAGTACTTC. Amino acids: CASSYFQGGAYEQYF. The chain combines TRBV6-5 with TRBJ2-7, with D possibly matching TRBD1 (7 bases). V was clipped by 3 bases and J by 2 bases, with 14 bases between them. Germline V gene sequence: CDR1 MNHEY, CDR2 SVGAGI. The CDR3 covers 15 residues.

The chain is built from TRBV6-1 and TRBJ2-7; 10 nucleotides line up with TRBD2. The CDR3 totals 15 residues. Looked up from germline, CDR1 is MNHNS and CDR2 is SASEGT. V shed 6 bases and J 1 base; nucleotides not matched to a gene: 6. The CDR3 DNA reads TGTGCCAGCAGCCGGACTAGCGGAAAATCCTACGAGCAGTACTTC. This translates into CASSRTSGKSYEQYF.

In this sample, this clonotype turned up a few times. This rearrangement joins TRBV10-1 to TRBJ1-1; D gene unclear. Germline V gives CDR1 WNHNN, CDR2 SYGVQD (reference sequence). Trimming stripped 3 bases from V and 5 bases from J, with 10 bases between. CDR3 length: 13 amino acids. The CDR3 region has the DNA TGCGCCAGCAGTGAAGTTTACGGTACTGAAGCTTTCTTT. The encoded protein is CASSEVYGTEAFF.

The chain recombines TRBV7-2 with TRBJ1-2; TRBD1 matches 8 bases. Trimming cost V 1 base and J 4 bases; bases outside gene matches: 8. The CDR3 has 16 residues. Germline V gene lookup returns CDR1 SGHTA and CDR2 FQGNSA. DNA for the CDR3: TGTGCCAGCAGCTTAGAGGGGGACAGGAGATTCTATGGCTACACCTTC. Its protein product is CASSLEGDRRFYGYTF. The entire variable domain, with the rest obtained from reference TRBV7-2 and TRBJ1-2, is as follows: GAGVSQSPSNKVTEKGKDVELRCDPISGHTALYWYRQSLGQGLEFLIYFQGNSAPDKSGLPSDRFSAERTGGSVSTLTIQRTQQEDSAVYLCASSLEGDRRFYGYTFGSGTRLTVV.

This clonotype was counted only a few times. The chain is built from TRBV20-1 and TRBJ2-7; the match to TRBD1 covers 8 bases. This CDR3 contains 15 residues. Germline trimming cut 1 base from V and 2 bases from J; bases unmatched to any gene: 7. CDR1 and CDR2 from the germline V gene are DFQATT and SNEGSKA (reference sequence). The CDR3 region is CSARVPGQVTYEQYF. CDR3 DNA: TGCAGTGCTAGAGTCCCGGGACAGGTAACCTACGAGCAGTACTTC.

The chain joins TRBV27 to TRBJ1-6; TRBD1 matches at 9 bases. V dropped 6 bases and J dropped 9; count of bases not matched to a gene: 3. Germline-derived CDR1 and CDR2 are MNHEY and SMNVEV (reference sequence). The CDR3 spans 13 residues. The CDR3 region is CASRTGGGSPLHF. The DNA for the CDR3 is TGTGCCAGCAGGACAGGGGGAGGTTCACCCCTCCACTTT.

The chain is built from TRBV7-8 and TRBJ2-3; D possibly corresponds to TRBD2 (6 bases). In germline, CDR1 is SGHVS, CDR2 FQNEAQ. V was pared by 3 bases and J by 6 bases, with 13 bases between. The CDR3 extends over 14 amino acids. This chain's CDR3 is CASSFSGGADTQYF. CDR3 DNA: TGTGCCAGCAGCTTTTCTGGCGGGGCGGATACGCAGTATTTT.

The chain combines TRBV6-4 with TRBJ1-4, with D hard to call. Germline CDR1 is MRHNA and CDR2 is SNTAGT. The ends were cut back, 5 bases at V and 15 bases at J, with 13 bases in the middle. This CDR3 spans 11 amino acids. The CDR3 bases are TGTGCCAGCAGTTCCTCTTATAGGGTGTTTTTT. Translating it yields CASSSSYRVFF.

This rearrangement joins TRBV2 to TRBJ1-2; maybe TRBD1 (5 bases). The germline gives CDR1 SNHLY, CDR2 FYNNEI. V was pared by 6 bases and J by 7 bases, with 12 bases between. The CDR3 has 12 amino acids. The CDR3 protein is CASRMTASGYTF. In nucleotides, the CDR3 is TGTGCCAGCAGGATGACAGCAAGTGGCTACACCTTC.

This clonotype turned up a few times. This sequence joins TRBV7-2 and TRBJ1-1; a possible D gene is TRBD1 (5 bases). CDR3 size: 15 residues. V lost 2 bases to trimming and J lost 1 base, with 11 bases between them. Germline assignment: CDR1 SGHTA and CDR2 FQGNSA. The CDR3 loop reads CASSLSSRANTEAFF. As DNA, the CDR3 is TGTGCCAGCAGCTTATCATCCAGGGCGAACACTGAAGCTTTCTTT.

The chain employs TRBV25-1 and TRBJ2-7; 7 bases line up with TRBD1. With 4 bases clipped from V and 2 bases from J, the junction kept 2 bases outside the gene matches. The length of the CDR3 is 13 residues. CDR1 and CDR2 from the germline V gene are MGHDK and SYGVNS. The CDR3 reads CASSVTGTYEQYF. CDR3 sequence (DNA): TGTGCCAGCAGTGTGACAGGGACCTACGAGCAGTACTTC.

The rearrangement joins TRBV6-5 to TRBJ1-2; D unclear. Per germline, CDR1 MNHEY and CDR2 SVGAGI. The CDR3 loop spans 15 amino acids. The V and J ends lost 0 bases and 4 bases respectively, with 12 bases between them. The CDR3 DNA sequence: TGTGCCAGCAGTTACTCGACTCCAGAAAGCTATGGCTACACCTTC. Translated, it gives CASSYSTPESYGYTF.

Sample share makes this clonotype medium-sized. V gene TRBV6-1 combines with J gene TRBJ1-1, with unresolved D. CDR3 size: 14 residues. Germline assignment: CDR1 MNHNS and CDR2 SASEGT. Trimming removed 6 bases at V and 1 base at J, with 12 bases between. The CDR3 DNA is TGTGCCAGCAGGGAGACGAACCGGAACACTGAAGCTTTCTTT. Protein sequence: CASRETNRNTEAFF.

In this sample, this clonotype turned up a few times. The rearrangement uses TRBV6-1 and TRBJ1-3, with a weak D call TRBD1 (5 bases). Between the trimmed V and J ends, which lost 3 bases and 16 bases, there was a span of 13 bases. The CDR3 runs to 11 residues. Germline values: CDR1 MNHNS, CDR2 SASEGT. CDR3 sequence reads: CASSDLAGFYF. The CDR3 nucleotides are TGTGCCAGCAGTGACTTGGCAGGGTTCTATTTT.

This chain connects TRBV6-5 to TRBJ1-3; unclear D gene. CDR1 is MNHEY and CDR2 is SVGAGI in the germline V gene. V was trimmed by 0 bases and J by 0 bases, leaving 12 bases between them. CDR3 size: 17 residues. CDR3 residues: CASSYSKSAISGNTIYF. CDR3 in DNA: TGTGCCAGCAGTTACTCGAAATCAGCGATCTCTGGAAACACCATATATTTT.

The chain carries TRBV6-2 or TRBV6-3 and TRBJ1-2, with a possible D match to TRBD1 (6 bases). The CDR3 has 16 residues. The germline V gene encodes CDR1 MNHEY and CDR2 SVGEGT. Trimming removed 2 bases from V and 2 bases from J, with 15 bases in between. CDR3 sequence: CASSYLPTQGNYGYTF. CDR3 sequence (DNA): TGTGCCAGCAGTTACCTACCGACACAGGGAAACTATGGCTACACCTTC.

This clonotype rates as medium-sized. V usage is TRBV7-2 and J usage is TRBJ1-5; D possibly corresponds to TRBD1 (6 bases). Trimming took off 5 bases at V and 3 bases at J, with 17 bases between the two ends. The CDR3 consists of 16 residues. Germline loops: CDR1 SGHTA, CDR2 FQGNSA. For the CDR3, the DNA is TGTGCCAGCAGCAGTGATATGGACAGAATCAATCAGCCCCAGCATTTT. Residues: CASSSDMDRINQPQHF.

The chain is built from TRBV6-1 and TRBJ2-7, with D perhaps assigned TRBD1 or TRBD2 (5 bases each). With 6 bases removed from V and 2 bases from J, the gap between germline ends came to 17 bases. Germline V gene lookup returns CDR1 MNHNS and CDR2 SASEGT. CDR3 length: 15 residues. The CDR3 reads CASSRSGQGAYEQYF. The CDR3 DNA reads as TGTGCCAGCAGCCGAAGTGGTCAGGGAGCCTACGAGCAGTACTTC.

CDR3 sequence reads: CSVYPERETRQFPGKLFF. The CDR3 nucleotides read TGCAGCGTTTACCCCGAAAGGGAAACCCGACAGTTTCCTGGGAAACTGTTTTTT. The rearrangement uses TRBV29-1 and TRBJ1-4, with D possibly being TRBD1 (5 bases). Per the germline V gene, CDR1 is SQVTM and CDR2 is ANQGSEA. Trimming left V 5 bases short and J 11 bases short, with 33 bases between. The CDR3 consists of 18 residues.

The CDR3 DNA is TGTGCCAGCAGCGCTGACAGGTCTGGCTACACCTTC. Translated, it gives CASSADRSGYTF. This rearrangement joins TRBV9 to TRBJ1-2; D is perhaps TRBD1 (6 bases). The CDR3 is made up of 12 amino acids. The germline CDR1 and CDR2 sequences are SGDLS and YYNGEE. Trimming left V 3 bases short and J 7 bases short, with 10 bases between.